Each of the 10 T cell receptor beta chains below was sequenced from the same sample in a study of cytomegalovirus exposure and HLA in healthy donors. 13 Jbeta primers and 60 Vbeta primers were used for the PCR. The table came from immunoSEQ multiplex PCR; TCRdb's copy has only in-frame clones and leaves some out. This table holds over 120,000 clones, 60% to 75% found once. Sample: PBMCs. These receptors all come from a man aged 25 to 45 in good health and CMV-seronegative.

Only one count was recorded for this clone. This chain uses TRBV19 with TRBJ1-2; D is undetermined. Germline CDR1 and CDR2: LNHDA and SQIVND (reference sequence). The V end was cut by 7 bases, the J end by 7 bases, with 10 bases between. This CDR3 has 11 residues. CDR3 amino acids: CASTWEGGYTF. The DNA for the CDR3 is TGTGCCAGTACCTGGGAGGGTGGCTACACCTTC.

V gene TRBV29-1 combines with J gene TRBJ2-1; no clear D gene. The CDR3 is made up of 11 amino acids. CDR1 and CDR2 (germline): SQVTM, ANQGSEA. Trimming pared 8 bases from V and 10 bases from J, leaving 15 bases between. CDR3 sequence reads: CSLRFDWEQFF. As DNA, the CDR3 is TGCAGCTTACGGTTTGACTGGGAGCAGTTCTTC.

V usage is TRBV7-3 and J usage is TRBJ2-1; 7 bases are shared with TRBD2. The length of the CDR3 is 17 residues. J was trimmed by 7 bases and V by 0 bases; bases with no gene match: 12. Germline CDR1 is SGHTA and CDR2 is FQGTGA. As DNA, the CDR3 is TGTGCCAGCAGCTTAACGGGGGGGTCAGGGTTTGTTAATGAGCAGTTCTTC. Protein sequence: CASSLTGGSGFVNEQFF.

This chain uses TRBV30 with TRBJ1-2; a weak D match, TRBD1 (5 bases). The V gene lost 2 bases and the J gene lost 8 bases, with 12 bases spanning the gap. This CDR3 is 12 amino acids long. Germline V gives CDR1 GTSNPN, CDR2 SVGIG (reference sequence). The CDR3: CAWSSKRGGYTF. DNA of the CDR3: TGTGCCTGGAGTTCAAAAAGGGGCGGCTACACCTTC.

The CDR3 sequence: CASSPRLAGEDNEQFF. CDR3 nucleotides: TGTGCCAGCAGCCCTCGACTAGCGGGGGAAGACAATGAGCAGTTCTTC. This chain joins TRBV9 and TRBJ2-1, with 12 bases fitting TRBD2. J lost 5 bases, V lost 4 bases, and 7 bases had no gene match. CDR3 length: 16 amino acids. From germline, CDR1 is SGDLS and CDR2 YYNGEE.

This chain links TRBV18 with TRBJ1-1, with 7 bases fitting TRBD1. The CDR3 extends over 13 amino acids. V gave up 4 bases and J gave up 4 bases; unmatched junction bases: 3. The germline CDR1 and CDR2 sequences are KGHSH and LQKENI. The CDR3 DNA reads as TGTGCCAGCTCACGACAGGGTAGCACTGAAGCTTTCTTT. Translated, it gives CASSRQGSTEAFF.

The CDR3 DNA reads as TGTGCCAGCAGTTCTAAACAGGGTGGGAACACTGAAGCTTTCTTT. As protein: CASSSKQGGNTEAFF. The V call is TRBV28, the J call TRBJ1-1; the D gene is possibly TRBD1 (6 bases). This CDR3 has 15 residues. Looked up from germline, CDR1 is MDHEN and CDR2 is SYDVKM. Trimming took 4 bases from V and 1 from J, leaving 13 bases between them.

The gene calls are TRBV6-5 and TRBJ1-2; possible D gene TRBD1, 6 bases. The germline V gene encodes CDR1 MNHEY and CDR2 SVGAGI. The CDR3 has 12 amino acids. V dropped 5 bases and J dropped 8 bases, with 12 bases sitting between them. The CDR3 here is CASSGSGGGYTF. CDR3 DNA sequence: TGTGCCAGCAGTGGATCGGGGGGCGGCTACACCTTC.

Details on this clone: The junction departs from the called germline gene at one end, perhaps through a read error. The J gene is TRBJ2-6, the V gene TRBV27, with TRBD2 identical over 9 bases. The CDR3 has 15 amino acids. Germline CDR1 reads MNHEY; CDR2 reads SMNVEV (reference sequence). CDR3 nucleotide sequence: TGTGCCAGCACTCTCAGCGGGGGGAGGGCCAACGGCCTGACTTTC. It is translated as CASTLSGGRANGLTF.

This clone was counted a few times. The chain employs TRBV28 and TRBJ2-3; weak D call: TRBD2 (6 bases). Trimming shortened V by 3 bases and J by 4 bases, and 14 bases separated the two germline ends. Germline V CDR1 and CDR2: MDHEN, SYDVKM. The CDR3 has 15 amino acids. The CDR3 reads CASSFGGRGSDTQYF. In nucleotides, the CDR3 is TGTGCCAGCAGTTTTGGGGGGAGAGGCTCAGATACGCAGTATTTT.